This T cell receptor (beta chain) was obtained from a study of shared clonotypes between healthy human individuals. Assay execution took place at the deep level. Profiling relied on immunoSEQ multiplex PCR, and the TCRdb table lists in-frame clones only, not all of them. The sample contains about 480,000 clones, 75% to 80% of which appear only once. The CDR3 spans 13 residues. V lost 6 bases and J lost 6; bases outside the gene matches: 8. The germline gives CDR1 KGHSH, CDR2 LQKENI. The study drew its donors from healthy HIV-negative adults without recent acute infections or vaccinations. This chain joins TRBV18 and TRBJ2-7; 7 bases match TRBD2. Sequencing was carried out using PBMCs. This TCR was sampled from a woman aged 40 to 50 in good health. Some clones in this sample may be carry-over from other donors' samples. The CDR3 spells CASSTGSGVEQYF. The CDR3, as DNA: TGTGCCAGCTCCACGGGGAGCGGGGTCGAGCAGTACTTC.